The source of this T cell receptor beta chain is a study of T-cell reconstitution after alpha-beta-depleted transplantation in children. Notes on the study in general: By one year post-transplant, T-cell counts and diversity largely arose from T cells that were newly produced. Alpha-beta T cells about two months after transplant reportedly derived from several hundred expanded graft clones.

The TCRbeta library was prepared with unique molecular identifiers. One entry per CDR3 protein, called by TCRdb with MiXCR from the PCR reads. The table has some 190,000 distinct CDR3 sequences, around 10% seen once. With respect to this clonotype: Its antigen remains unidentified. This may be a read error: a much more frequent sequence differs by one nucleotide.

The CDR3 loop spans 12 amino acids. The germline gives CDR1 LGHNA, CDR2 YNFKEQ. Trimming stripped 8 bases from V and 9 bases from J, with 16 bases between. The chain uses TRBV4-2 and TRBJ1-2; D uncertain. Sequenced material: PBMCs, taken before TCRalphabeta/CD19-depleted stem cell transplant. The receptor was derived from a boy aged 2 to 10 with acute myeloid leukemia, due to receive a stem cell transplant. The CDR3 DNA is TGTGCCAGCGGCCCGGGCCCGGGAAGCTACACCTTC. Translation: CASGPGPGSYTF.